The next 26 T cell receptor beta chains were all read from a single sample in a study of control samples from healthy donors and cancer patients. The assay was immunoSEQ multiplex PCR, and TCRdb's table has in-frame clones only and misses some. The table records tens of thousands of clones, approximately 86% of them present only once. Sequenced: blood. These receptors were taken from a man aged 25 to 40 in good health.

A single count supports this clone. The CDR3 region has the DNA TGCGCCAGCAGCTTGGGTGGAGGAGGCTCCTACGAGCAGTACTTC. This codes for CASSLGGGGSYEQYF. The chain couples TRBV5-1 to TRBJ2-7; D perhaps matches TRBD2 (5 bases). Per the germline V gene, CDR1 is SGHRS and CDR2 is YFSETQ. This CDR3 has 15 amino acids. Trimming stripped 0 bases from V and 0 bases from J, with 10 bases between. Using reference TRBV5-1 and TRBJ2-7 for the parts outside the CDR3, the full variable domain is KAGVTQTPRYLIKTRGQQVTLSCSPISGHRSVSWYQQTPGQGLQFLFEYFSETQRNKGNFPGRFSGRQFSNSRSEMNVSTLELGDSALYLCASSLGGGGSYEQYFGPGTRLTVT.

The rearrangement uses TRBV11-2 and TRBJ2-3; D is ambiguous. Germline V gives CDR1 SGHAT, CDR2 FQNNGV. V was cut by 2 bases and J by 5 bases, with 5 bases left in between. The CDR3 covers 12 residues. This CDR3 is CASSLIGDTQYF. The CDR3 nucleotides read TGTGCCAGCAGCTTAATCGGAGATACGCAGTATTTT. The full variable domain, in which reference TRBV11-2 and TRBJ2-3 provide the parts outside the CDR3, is EAGVAQSPRYKIIEKRQSVAFWCNPISGHATLYWYQQILGQGPKLLIQFQNNGVVDDSQLPKDRFSAERLKGVDSTLKIQPAKLEDSAVYLCASSLIGDTQYFGPGTRLTVL.

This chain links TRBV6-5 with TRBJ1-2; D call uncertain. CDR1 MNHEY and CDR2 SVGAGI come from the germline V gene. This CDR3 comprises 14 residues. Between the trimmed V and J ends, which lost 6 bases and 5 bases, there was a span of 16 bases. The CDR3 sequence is CASRARTDYYGYTF. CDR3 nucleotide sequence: TGTGCCAGCAGGGCGCGGACGGATTATTATGGCTACACCTTC.

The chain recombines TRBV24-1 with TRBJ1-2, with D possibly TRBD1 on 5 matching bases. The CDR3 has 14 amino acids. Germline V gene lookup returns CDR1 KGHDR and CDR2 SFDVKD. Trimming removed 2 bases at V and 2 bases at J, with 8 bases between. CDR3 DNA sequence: TGTGCCACCAGTGATTACAGGACGAACTATGGCTACACCTTC. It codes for CATSDYRTNYGYTF.

The CDR3 DNA reads as TGTGCCAGCAGTTTTTTGGGAGGCTATGGCTACACCTTC. Translated: CASSFLGGYGYTF. This rearrangement joins TRBV12-3 or TRBV12-4 to TRBJ1-2; no clear D. V lost 3 bases to trimming and J lost 4 bases, with 9 bases between them. This CDR3 has 13 residues.

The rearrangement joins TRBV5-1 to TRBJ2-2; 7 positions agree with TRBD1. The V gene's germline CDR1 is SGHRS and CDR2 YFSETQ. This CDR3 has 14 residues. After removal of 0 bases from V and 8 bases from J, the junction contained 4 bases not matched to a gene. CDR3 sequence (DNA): TGCGCCAGCAGCTTGGAAGGGGGCGAAGGGGAGCTGTTTTTT. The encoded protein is CASSLEGGEGELFF.

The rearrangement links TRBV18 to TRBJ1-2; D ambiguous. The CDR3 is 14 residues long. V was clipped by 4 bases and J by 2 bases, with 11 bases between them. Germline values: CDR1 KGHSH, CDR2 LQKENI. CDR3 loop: CASSLGRTNYGYTF. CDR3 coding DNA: TGTGCCAGCTCACTCGGACGGACCAACTATGGCTACACCTTC.

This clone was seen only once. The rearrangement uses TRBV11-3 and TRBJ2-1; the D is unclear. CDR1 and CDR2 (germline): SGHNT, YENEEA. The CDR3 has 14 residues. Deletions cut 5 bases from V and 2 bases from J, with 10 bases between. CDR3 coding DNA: TGTGCCAGCAGCCAAGGGCAGACCTACAATGAGCAGTTCTTC. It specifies CASSQGQTYNEQFF. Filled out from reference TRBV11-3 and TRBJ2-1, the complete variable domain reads EAGVVQSPRYKIIEKKQPVAFWCNPISGHNTLYWYLQNLGQGPELLIRYENEEAVDDSQLPKDRFSAERLKGVDSTLKIQPAELGDSAVYLCASSQGQTYNEQFFGPGTRLTVL.

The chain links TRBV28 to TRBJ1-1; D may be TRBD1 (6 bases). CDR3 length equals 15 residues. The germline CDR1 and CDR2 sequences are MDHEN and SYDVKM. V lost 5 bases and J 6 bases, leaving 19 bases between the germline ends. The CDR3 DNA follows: TGTGCCAGCAGTCTCCCACAGACAGGAGTCCCTGAAGCTTTCTTT. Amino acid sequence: CASSLPQTGVPEAFF. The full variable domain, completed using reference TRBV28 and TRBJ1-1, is DVKVTQSSRYLVKRTGEKVFLECVQDMDHENMFWYRQDPGLGLRLIYFSYDVKMKEKGDIPEGYSVSREKKERFSLILESASTNQTSMYLCASSLPQTGVPEAFFGQGTRLTVV.

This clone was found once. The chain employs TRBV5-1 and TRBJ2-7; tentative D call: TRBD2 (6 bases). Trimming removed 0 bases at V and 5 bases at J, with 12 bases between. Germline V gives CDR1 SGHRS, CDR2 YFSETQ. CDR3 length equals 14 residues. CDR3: CASSLVGGVNEQYF. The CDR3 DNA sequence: TGCGCCAGCAGCTTGGTCGGGGGTGTCAACGAGCAGTACTTC.

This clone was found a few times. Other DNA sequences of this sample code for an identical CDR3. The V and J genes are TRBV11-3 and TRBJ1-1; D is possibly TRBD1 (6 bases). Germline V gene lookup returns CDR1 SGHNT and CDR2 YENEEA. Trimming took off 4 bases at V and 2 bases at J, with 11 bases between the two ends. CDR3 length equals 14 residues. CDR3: CASSSTGANTEAFF. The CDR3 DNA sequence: TGTGCCAGCAGCTCGACAGGCGCCAACACTGAAGCTTTCTTT.

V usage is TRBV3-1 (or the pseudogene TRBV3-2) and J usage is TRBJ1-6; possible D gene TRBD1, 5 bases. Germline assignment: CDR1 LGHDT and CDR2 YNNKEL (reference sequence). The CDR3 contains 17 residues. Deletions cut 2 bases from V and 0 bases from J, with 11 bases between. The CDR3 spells CASSQRRGVSYNSPLHF. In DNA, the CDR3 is TGTGCCAGCAGCCAACGCCGGGGGGTCTCCTATAATTCACCCCTCCACTTT.

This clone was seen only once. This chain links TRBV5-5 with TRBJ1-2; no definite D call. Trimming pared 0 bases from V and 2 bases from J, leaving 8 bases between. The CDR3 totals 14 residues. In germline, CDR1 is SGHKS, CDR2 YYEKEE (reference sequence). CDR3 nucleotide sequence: TGTGCCAGCAGCTTGGTAGACACCAACTATGGCTACACCTTC. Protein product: CASSLVDTNYGYTF.

CDR3 coding DNA: TGTGCCAGCAGATCGGACGCCTACAATGAGCAGTTCTTC. This encodes CASRSDAYNEQFF. The chain links TRBV6-5 to TRBJ2-1; D is ambiguous. The V and J ends lost 6 bases and 2 bases respectively, with 8 bases between them. The CDR3 has 13 residues. From germline, CDR1 is MNHEY and CDR2 SVGAGI.

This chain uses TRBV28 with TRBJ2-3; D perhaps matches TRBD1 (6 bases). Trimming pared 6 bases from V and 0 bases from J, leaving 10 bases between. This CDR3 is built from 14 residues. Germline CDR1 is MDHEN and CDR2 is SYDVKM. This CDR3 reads CASRSTGSTDTQYF. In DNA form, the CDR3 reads TGTGCCAGCAGGTCGACAGGAAGCACAGATACGCAGTATTTT.

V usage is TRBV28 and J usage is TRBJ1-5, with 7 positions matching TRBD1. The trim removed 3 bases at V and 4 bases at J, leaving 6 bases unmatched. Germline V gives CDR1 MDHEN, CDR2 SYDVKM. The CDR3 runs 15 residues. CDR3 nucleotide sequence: TGTGCCAGCAGTTTTGTACAGGGGAGGAATCAGCCCCAGCATTTT. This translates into CASSFVQGRNQPQHF.

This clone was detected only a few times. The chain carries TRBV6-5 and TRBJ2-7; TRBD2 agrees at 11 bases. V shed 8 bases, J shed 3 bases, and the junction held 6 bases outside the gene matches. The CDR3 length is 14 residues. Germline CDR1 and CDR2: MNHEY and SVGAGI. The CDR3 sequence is CASGETSGDYEQYF. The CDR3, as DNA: TGTGCCAGCGGGGAGACTAGCGGGGACTACGAGCAGTACTTC.

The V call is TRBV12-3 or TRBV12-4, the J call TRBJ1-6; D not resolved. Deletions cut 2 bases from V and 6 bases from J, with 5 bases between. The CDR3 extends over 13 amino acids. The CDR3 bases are TGTGCCAGCAGTTTATCACCTAATTCACCCCTCCACTTT. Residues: CASSLSPNSPLHF.

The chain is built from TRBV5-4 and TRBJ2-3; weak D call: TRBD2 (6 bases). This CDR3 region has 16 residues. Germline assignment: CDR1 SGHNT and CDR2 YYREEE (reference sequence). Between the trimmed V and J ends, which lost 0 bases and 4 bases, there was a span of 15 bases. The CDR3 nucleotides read TGTGCCAGCAGCTTGGGCGTTGGGGGGATGGCAGATACGCAGTATTTT. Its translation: CASSLGVGGMADTQYF.

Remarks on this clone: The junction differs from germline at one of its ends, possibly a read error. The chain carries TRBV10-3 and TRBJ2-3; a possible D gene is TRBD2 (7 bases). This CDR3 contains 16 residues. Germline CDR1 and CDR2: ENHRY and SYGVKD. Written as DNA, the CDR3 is TGTACCATCATGGCCGCCGGGCGGGGGCGAGCAGATACGCAGTATTTT. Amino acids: CTIMAAGRGRADTQYF.

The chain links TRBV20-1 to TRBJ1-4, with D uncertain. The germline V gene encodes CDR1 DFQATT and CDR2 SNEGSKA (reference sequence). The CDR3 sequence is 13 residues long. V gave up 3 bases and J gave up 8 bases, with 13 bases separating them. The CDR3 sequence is CSASRRPREKLFF. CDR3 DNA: TGCAGTGCTAGTCGCAGGCCAAGAGAAAAACTGTTTTTT.

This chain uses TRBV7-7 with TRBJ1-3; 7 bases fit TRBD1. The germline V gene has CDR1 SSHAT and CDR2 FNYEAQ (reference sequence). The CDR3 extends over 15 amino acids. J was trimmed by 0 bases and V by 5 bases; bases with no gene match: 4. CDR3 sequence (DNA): TGTGCCAGCAGCCCGACAGGGACCTCTGGAAACACCATATATTTT. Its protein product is CASSPTGTSGNTIYF.

CDR3: CAISESVAGGQNEQFF. In DNA, the CDR3 is TGTGCCATCAGTGAGTCGGTAGCGGGGGGGCAGAATGAGCAGTTCTTC. V and J are TRBV10-3 and TRBJ2-1; 11 nucleotides match TRBD2. V lost 0 bases and J lost 7; bases outside the gene matches: 5. The CDR3 is made up of 16 amino acids. In germline, CDR1 is ENHRY, CDR2 SYGVKD.

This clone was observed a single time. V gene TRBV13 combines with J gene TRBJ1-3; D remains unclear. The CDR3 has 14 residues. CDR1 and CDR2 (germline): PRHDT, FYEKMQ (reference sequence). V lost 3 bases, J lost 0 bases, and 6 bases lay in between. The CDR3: CASSFQLSGNTIYF. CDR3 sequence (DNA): TGTGCCAGCAGCTTCCAGCTCTCTGGAAACACCATATATTTT.

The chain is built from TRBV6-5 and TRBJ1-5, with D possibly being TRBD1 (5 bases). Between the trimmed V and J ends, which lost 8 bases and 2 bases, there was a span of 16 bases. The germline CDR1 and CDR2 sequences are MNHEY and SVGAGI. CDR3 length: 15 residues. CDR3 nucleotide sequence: TGTGCCAGCGGATCATCTATAGGGGGCAATCAGCCCCAGCATTTT. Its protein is CASGSSIGGNQPQHF.

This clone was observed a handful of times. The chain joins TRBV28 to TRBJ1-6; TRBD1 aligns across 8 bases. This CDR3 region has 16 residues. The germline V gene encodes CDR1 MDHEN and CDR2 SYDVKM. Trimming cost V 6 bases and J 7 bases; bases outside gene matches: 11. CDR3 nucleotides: TGTGCCAGCAGCCCCTACGGACAGGGCGGGAATTCACCCCTCCACTTT. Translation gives CASSPYGQGGNSPLHF.